A single sample is the source of the 24 T cell receptor beta chains below, sequenced in a study of blood T cell repertoires in COVID-19 (dated by TCRdb to 2020 to 2022). The method was the immunoSEQ multiplex PCR assay. Not all clones reach the TCRdb copy of this immuneACCESS table, which keeps in-frame sequences only. Checked studies attribute under half of the gap to unresolved V genes and leave the rest unexplained. The sample table lists 95,000 to 150,000 clones, 80% of them with a count of one. The ten top clones hold approximately 16% of the sample. The material sequenced was peripheral blood. These receptors were obtained from a man between 60 and 75 years old with active or convalescent COVID-19.

V is TRBV28 and J is TRBJ2-4; possibly TRBD2 for D (6 bases). The CDR3 is made up of 14 amino acids. Germline CDR1 reads MDHEN; CDR2 reads SYDVKM. Trimming removed 3 bases at V and 2 bases at J, with 8 bases between. The CDR3 protein is CASSFGGTKNIQYF. The CDR3 DNA follows: TGTGCCAGCAGTTTCGGAGGGACCAAAAACATTCAGTACTTC. Supplemented by reference TRBV28 and TRBJ2-4, the full variable domain reads DVKVTQSSRYLVKRTGEKVFLECVQDMDHENMFWYRQDPGLGLRLIYFSYDVKMKEKGDIPEGYSVSREKKERFSLILESASTNQTSMYLCASSFGGTKNIQYFGAGTRLSVL.

This chain joins TRBV7-2 and TRBJ1-3; tentatively, D is TRBD1 (6 bases). The CDR3 sequence is 15 residues long. Looked up from germline, CDR1 is SGHTA and CDR2 is FQGNSA. The ends were cut back, 5 bases at V and 0 bases at J, with 11 bases in the middle. The CDR3 DNA reads TGTGCCAGCAGCCGCGAGGGGGTCTCTGGAAACACCATATATTTT. Residues: CASSREGVSGNTIYF.

The V and J genes are TRBV7-2 and TRBJ1-3, with a tentative D call TRBD1 (6 bases). The germline V gene has CDR1 SGHTA and CDR2 FQGNSA. This CDR3 contains 15 residues. The V end lost 2 bases, the J end lost 4 bases, and 12 bases lay between the germline ends. CDR3 residues: CASSLYTGSGNTIYF. CDR3 coding DNA: TGTGCCAGCAGCTTATATACAGGGAGCGGAAACACCATATATTTT.

The chain couples TRBV4-1 to TRBJ2-2; 14 positions agree with TRBD2. Germline loops: CDR1 MGHRA, CDR2 YSYEKL. CDR3 length: 18 residues. J lost 4 bases, V lost 2 bases, and 6 bases had no gene match. In DNA, the CDR3 is TGCGCCAGCAGCCAATTGACTAGCGGGAGGGCCGGCACCGGGGAGCTGTTTTTT. Protein sequence: CASSQLTSGRAGTGELFF.

This rearrangement joins TRBV7-9 to TRBJ1-1; weak D call: TRBD1 (5 bases). V was shortened by 0 bases and J by 2 bases, with 16 bases between the two germline ends. The CDR3 length is 17 residues. Germline values: CDR1 SEHNR, CDR2 FQNEAQ (reference sequence). The CDR3 sequence: CASSLAKVTEPNTEAFF. The CDR3 DNA reads TGTGCCAGCAGCTTAGCTAAAGTGACAGAACCAAACACTGAAGCTTTCTTT.

The chain has TRBV9 and TRBJ1-6; TRBD1 aligns across 7 bases. CDR1 SGDLS and CDR2 YYNGEE come from the germline V gene. The CDR3 has 18 residues. Trimming removed 0 bases from V and 0 bases from J; junction bases left unmatched: 6. The CDR3 is CASSVVGRDSSYNSPLHF. CDR3 nucleotides: TGTGCCAGCAGCGTAGTAGGCCGGGACAGCTCCTATAATTCACCCCTCCACTTT.

In its sample, this clone was seen once. The chain uses TRBV14 and TRBJ1-1; no firm D call. Trimming shortened V by 4 bases and J by 8 bases, and 17 bases separated the two germline ends. This CDR3 is built from 14 residues. CDR1 is SGHDN and CDR2 is FVKESK in the germline V gene. Here the CDR3 DNA reads TGTGCCAGCAGCCGGGTTGCCGGGTTCGGGGAAGCTTTCTTT. Its translation is CASSRVAGFGEAFF.

V is TRBV7-8 and J is TRBJ1-2; 8 positions agree with TRBD1. This CDR3 spans 15 amino acids. V was pared by 5 bases and J by 2 bases, with 7 bases of the junction left unmatched. CDR1 SGHVS and CDR2 FQNEAQ come from the germline V gene. The CDR3 loop reads CASSTRTGTNYGYTF. The CDR3 region has the DNA TGTGCCAGCAGCACTCGGACAGGGACGAACTATGGCTACACCTTC.

The V and J genes are TRBV7-9 and TRBJ2-7; D perhaps matches TRBD1 (5 bases). V was trimmed by 6 bases and J by 2 bases, leaving 11 bases between them. This CDR3 has 13 residues. The germline V gene has CDR1 SEHNR and CDR2 FQNEAQ (reference sequence). The CDR3 protein is CASRKEGAYEQYF. The CDR3 DNA follows: TGTGCCAGCAGGAAGGAAGGGGCCTACGAGCAGTACTTC.

The chain combines TRBV25-1 with TRBJ2-7; 11 bases line up with TRBD2. With V trimmed by 4 bases and J by 1 base, 6 bases remained unmatched. The CDR3 sequence is 16 residues long. The V gene's germline CDR1 is MGHDK and CDR2 SYGVNS. CDR3: CASSGAGTSGSYEQYF. CDR3 DNA: TGTGCCAGCAGTGGAGCCGGGACTAGCGGATCCTACGAGCAGTACTTC.

The chain joins TRBV19 to TRBJ2-3, with 7 bases matching TRBD2. CDR1 and CDR2 (germline): LNHDA, SQIVND (reference sequence). There are 15 residues in the CDR3. Trimming took 7 bases from V and 3 from J; bases not matched to a gene: 10. DNA for the CDR3: TGTGCCAGTACCAACGGGGCGGGAGCGACAGATACGCAGTATTTT. This encodes CASTNGAGATDTQYF.

This sequence joins TRBV28 and TRBJ2-2; no firm D call. Deletions cut 6 bases from V and 4 bases from J, with 6 bases between. The CDR3 runs 12 residues. Germline CDR1 is MDHEN and CDR2 is SYDVKM. The CDR3: CASRLGTGELFF. CDR3 sequence (DNA): TGTGCCAGCAGGCTAGGCACCGGGGAGCTGTTTTTT.

The chain uses TRBV5-5 and TRBJ2-7; tentative D call: TRBD1 (6 bases). The V gene's germline CDR1 is SGHKS and CDR2 YYEKEE (reference sequence). V was cut by 5 bases and J by 5 bases, with 17 bases left in between. The CDR3 spans 14 residues. Here the CDR3 reads CASSIQGNRNEQYF. CDR3 DNA sequence: TGTGCCAGCAGTATTCAGGGGAACCGAAACGAGCAGTACTTC. The full variable domain, its missing parts supplied by reference TRBV5-5 and TRBJ2-7, is DAGVTQSPTHLIKTRGQQVTLRCSPISGHKSVSWYQQVLGQGPQFIFQYYEKEERGRGNFPDRFSARQFPNYSSELNVNALLLGDSALYLCASSIQGNRNEQYFGPGTRLTVT.

The V call is TRBV19, the J call TRBJ1-5; D call uncertain. The CDR3 extends over 13 amino acids. With 10 bases removed from V and 1 base from J, the gap between germline ends came to 11 bases. Germline V gene data show CDR1 as LNHDA and CDR2 as SQIVND (reference sequence). The CDR3 is CATGAVSNQPQHF. CDR3 nucleotides: TGTGCCACCGGAGCAGTAAGCAATCAGCCCCAGCATTTT.

The chain recombines TRBV28 with TRBJ1-1; D possibly corresponds to TRBD1 (6 bases). The V and J ends lost 2 bases and 4 bases respectively, with 17 bases between them. Germline CDR1 is MDHEN and CDR2 is SYDVKM. This CDR3 comprises 16 residues. This CDR3 is CASSLRQGKGRTEAFF. DNA for the CDR3: TGTGCCAGCAGTTTACGTCAGGGGAAAGGTCGCACTGAAGCTTTCTTT.

The V gene is TRBV28, the J gene TRBJ2-5; 9 bases are a match to TRBD1. This CDR3 has 14 residues. Germline lookup yields CDR1 MDHEN and CDR2 SYDVKM. The J segment lost 6 bases and the V segment lost 2 bases, leaving 4 bases of the junction unmatched. The CDR3 DNA sequence: TGTGCCAGCAGTTTACTACAGGGGGCACAGACCCAGTACTTC. Translating it yields CASSLLQGAQTQYF.

This clone was seen a single time. CDR3: CASSLTRDSPYGYTF. The CDR3 bases are TGTGCCAGCAGCTTGACCCGGGACAGCCCCTATGGCTACACCTTC. The rearrangement links TRBV7-9 to TRBJ1-2, with 7 bases identical to TRBD1. The germline V gene encodes CDR1 SEHNR and CDR2 FQNEAQ (reference sequence). Germline trimming cut 3 bases from V and 4 bases from J; bases unmatched to any gene: 8. The CDR3 is 15 amino acids.

J is TRBJ1-5 and V is TRBV28, with D possibly matching TRBD1 (5 bases). Trimming shortened V by 6 bases and J by 4 bases, and 13 bases separated the two germline ends. CDR3 size: 14 residues. The V gene's germline CDR1 is MDHEN and CDR2 SYDVKM. The CDR3 region has the DNA TGTGCCAGCAGATCGACAGCGCTTAATCAGCCCCAGCATTTT. This codes for CASRSTALNQPQHF.

The chain carries TRBV18 and TRBJ2-3, with 8 bases identical to TRBD1. J was trimmed by 6 bases and V by 2 bases; bases with no gene match: 4. CDR1 KGHSH and CDR2 LQKENI come from the germline V gene. The CDR3 is 14 residues long. CDR3 DNA sequence: TGTGCCAGCTCACCAAGACAGGGGATGGATACGCAGTATTTT. It translates to CASSPRQGMDTQYF.

J is TRBJ2-2 and V is TRBV6-6; 7 bases are a match to TRBD2. The germline V gene encodes CDR1 MNHNY and CDR2 SVGAGI (reference sequence). V gave up 4 bases and J gave up 2 bases; unmatched junction bases: 1. This CDR3 has 14 residues. Written as DNA, the CDR3 is TGTGCCAGCAGTTGGGAGGGAAACACCGGGGAGCTGTTTTTT. It codes for CASSWEGNTGELFF.

The chain carries TRBV6-5 and TRBJ1-4; a weak D match, TRBD1 (6 bases). V was cut by 2 bases and J by 7 bases, with 11 bases left in between. This CDR3 spans 14 amino acids. The germline V gene encodes CDR1 MNHEY and CDR2 SVGAGI. DNA for the CDR3: TGTGCCAGCAGTTACGCAGGGGAAAGTGAAAAACTGTTTTTT. This codes for CASSYAGESEKLFF.

The chain recombines TRBV7-2 with TRBJ2-6, with D perhaps TRBD1 (6 bases). Germline lookup yields CDR1 SGHTA and CDR2 FQGNSA. V lost 5 bases and J 4 bases, leaving 15 bases between the germline ends. The CDR3 runs to 16 residues. CDR3: CASSPGMGAGANVLTF. CDR3 bases: TGTGCCAGCAGCCCCGGGATGGGGGCCGGGGCCAACGTCCTGACTTTC.

The gene calls are TRBV7-2 and TRBJ2-1; D is possibly TRBD2 (6 bases). The CDR3 length is 15 residues. The germline CDR1 and CDR2 sequences are SGHTA and FQGNSA. Between the trimmed V and J ends, which lost 5 bases and 7 bases, there was a span of 18 bases. CDR3 coding DNA: TGTGCCAGCAGCCCCTCGGCGGGGTTCGAGAATGAGCAGTTCTTC. It yields the protein CASSPSAGFENEQFF.

The chain has TRBV5-6 and TRBJ1-1; D unclear. This CDR3 region has 12 residues. Germline loops: CDR1 SGHDT, CDR2 YYEEEE. Trimming stripped 1 base from V and 11 bases from J, with 12 bases between. The CDR3 bases are TGTGCCAGCAGCTTGTCGGAGGGTAGGGCTTTCTTT. This gives the protein CASSLSEGRAFF.